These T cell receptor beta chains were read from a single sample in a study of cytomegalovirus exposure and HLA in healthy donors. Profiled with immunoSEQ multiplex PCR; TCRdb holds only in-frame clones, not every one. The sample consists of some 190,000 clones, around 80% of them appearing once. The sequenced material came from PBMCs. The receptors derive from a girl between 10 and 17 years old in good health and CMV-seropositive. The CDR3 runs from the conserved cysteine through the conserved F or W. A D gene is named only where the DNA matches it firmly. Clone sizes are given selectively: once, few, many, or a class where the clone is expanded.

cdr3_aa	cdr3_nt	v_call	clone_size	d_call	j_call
CASSYGGIYGYTF	TGTGCCAGCAGTTACGGAGGGATCTATGGCTACACCTTC	TRBV6-5	few	.	TRBJ1-2
CASGLVHRGWTEAFF	TGTGCTAGTGGTTTGGTCCATCGAGGGTGGACTGAAGCTTTCTTT	TRBV12-5	.	.	TRBJ1-1
CASSPVLGNQPQHF	TGCGCCAGCAGCCCGGTGCTGGGCAATCAGCCCCAGCATTTT	TRBV4-1	few	.	TRBJ1-5
CASRAPLRDKQETQYF	TGTGCCAGCAGGGCCCCACTCCGGGACAAACAAGAGACCCAGTACTTC	TRBV2	.	.	TRBJ2-5
CSVRRGTGANIQYF	TGCAGCGTCCGTCGTGGGACAGGGGCAAACATTCAGTACTTC	TRBV29-1	.	TRBD1	TRBJ2-4
CASSILAGDTDTQYF	TGTGCCAGCAGCATACTAGCGGGAGACACAGATACGCAGTATTTT	TRBV5-5	once	TRBD2	TRBJ2-3
CASSIIVGTGRDEQYF	TGTGCCAGTAGTATTATAGTTGGGACAGGGCGCGACGAGCAGTACTTC	TRBV19	.	TRBD1	TRBJ2-7
CASSQAGGQGHYGYTF	TGTGCCAGCAGCCAAGCAGGGGGACAGGGTCACTATGGCTACACCTTC	TRBV4-2	.	TRBD1	TRBJ1-2
CASRVTGGSHEQFF	TGTGCCAGCAGGGTGACAGGGGGTTCCCATGAGCAGTTCTTC	TRBV6-4	.	TRBD1	TRBJ2-1
CASSPGLVYEQYF	TGTGCCAGCAGCCCGGGACTAGTCTACGAGCAGTACTTC	TRBV5-5	.	TRBD2	TRBJ2-7
CAWRQRDRSTGELFF	TGTGCCTGGAGACAACGGGACAGGAGTACCGGGGAGCTGTTTTTT	TRBV30	.	TRBD1	TRBJ2-2
CASSQTTGGETQYF	TGTGCCAGCAGCCAGACGACGGGTGGAGAGACCCAGTACTTC	TRBV7-2	few	.	TRBJ2-5
CASSSTGFDTQYF	TGTGCCAGCAGCTCGACAGGGTTCGATACGCAGTATTTT	TRBV7-9	.	TRBD1	TRBJ2-3
CASSELAAPREPPYNEQFF	TGTGCCAGCAGTGAACTAGCGGCCCCAAGAGAACCGCCCTACAATGAGCAGTTCTTC	TRBV6-1	few	TRBD2	TRBJ2-1
CASSFFDRDNEQFF	TGTGCCAGCAGCTTCTTTGACAGGGACAATGAGCAGTTCTTC	TRBV5-6	.	TRBD1	TRBJ2-1
CASRRNEQFF	TGTGCCAGCAGGAGAAATGAGCAGTTCTTC	TRBV2	.	.	TRBJ2-1
CASSPILVRRAETQYF	TGTGCCAGCAGCCCTATACTAGTTAGGAGAGCCGAGACCCAGTACTTC	TRBV2	.	.	TRBJ2-5
CASSDSYEQYF	TGTGCCAGCAGTGACTCGTACGAGCAGTACTTC	TRBV2	.	.	TRBJ2-7
CASSYNPNGGDGGYTF	TGCGCCAGCAGCTACAACCCTAACGGGGGAGATGGTGGCTACACCTTC	TRBV5-1	.	.	TRBJ1-2
CASSVAGAPYEQYF	TGTGCCAGCAGCGTAGCGGGAGCCCCATACGAGCAGTACTTC	TRBV9	.	.	TRBJ2-7
CASTLGVDNTGELFF	TGTGCCAGCACTTTAGGGGTAGACAACACCGGGGAGCTGTTTTTT	TRBV6-5	.	.	TRBJ2-2
CASSLREKLFF	TGTGCCAGCAGCTTACGTGAAAAACTGTTTTTT	TRBV11-2	.	.	TRBJ1-4
CATTSCDNEQFF	TGTGCCACCACTAGCTGCGACAATGAGCAGTTCTTC	TRBV7-3	.	.	TRBJ2-1
CAWSMKFSRLFF	TGTGCCTGGAGTATGAAGTTTTCCAGGCTGTTTTTT	TRBV30	few	.	TRBJ2-2
CASSYPGDVTDTQYF	TGTGCCAGCAGTTATCCAGGGGATGTAACAGATACGCAGTATTTT	TRBV6-6	.	.	TRBJ2-3
CSVVVTSGRAHYEQYF	TGCAGCGTTGTGGTGACTAGCGGGAGGGCCCACTACGAGCAGTACTTC	TRBV29-1	.	TRBD2	TRBJ2-7
CASSGSQETQYF	TGTGCCAGCAGCGGGAGCCAAGAGACCCAGTACTTC	TRBV5-4	few	.	TRBJ2-5
CASSSYRGPGTEAFF	TGTGCCAGCAGCTCCTACAGGGGGCCAGGCACTGAAGCTTTCTTT	TRBV7-6	.	TRBD1	TRBJ1-1
CASRPTSGTQYF	TGTGCCAGCAGACCTACTAGCGGAACGCAGTATTTT	TRBV7-2	.	TRBD2	TRBJ2-3
CATGSDTEAFF	TGTGCCACCGGTTCTGACACTGAAGCTTTCTTT	TRBV28	.	.	TRBJ1-1
CASSEGRASRGYTF	TGTGCCAGCAGTGAGGGGCGAGCCTCCCGGGGCTACACCTTC	TRBV2	.	.	TRBJ1-2
CASSLGGFPAYEQYF	TGTGCCAGCAGCTTAGGAGGCTTCCCGGCCTACGAGCAGTACTTC	TRBV11-2	.	.	TRBJ2-7
CASSQVGLSSETQYF	TGCGCCAGCAGCCAAGTCGGTTTGTCCTCGGAGACCCAGTACTTC	TRBV4-1	.	.	TRBJ2-5
CASSAELLAGVAETQYF	TGTGCCAGCAGCGCCGAATTACTAGCGGGAGTGGCGGAGACCCAGTACTTC	TRBV7-9	.	TRBD2	TRBJ2-5
CASSQDGGGIPVEDTQYF	TGCGCCAGCAGCCAAGATGGCGGCGGGATCCCCGTGGAAGATACGCAGTATTTT	TRBV4-3	once	.	TRBJ2-3
CASSDPGGSYEQYF	TGTGCCAGCAGTGACCCGGGAGGAAGCTACGAGCAGTACTTC	TRBV2	.	TRBD2	TRBJ2-7
CASSLSRGQGAIYF	TGTGCCAGCAGCCTCTCCCGGGGACAGGGGGCAATCTACTTC	TRBV11-2	.	TRBD1	TRBJ2-7
CSVVRGTEAFF	TGCAGCGTTGTAAGAGGCACTGAAGCTTTCTTT	TRBV29-1	few	.	TRBJ1-1
CASSPRMASGEQYF	TGTGCCAGCAGCCCCCGTATGGCTAGCGGCGAGCAGTACTTC	TRBV9	.	TRBD2	TRBJ2-7
CASSPTGPNYEQYF	TGTGCCAGCAGTCCTACAGGGCCAAACTACGAGCAGTACTTC	TRBV27	.	.	TRBJ2-7
CASSQPGGDSYNEQFF	TGTGCCAGCAGCCAACCGGGGGGGGACTCCTACAATGAGCAGTTCTTC	TRBV7-9	.	TRBD2	TRBJ2-1
CASGLALGNTIYF	TGTGCTAGTGGTTTGGCCTTAGGAAACACCATATATTTT	TRBV12-5	few	.	TRBJ1-3
CASSLTALAGNEQFF	TGTGCCAGCAGTCTTACAGCTCTAGCGGGTAATGAGCAGTTCTTC	TRBV6-5	.	TRBD2	TRBJ2-1
CASSLLGNSGNTIYF	TGCGCCAGCAGCTTGCTTGGTAACTCGGGAAACACCATATATTTT	TRBV5-1	.	.	TRBJ1-3
CSVGNSMNTEAFF	TGCAGCGTTGGTAACAGTATGAACACTGAAGCTTTCTTT	TRBV29-1	few	.	TRBJ1-1
CASSLASGPTDTQYF	TGTGCCAGCAGCTTGGCTAGCGGCCCCACAGATACGCAGTATTTT	TRBV5-4	.	TRBD2	TRBJ2-3
CAISETGDYGYTF	TGTGCCATCAGTGAGACAGGGGACTATGGCTACACCTTC	TRBV10-3	once	TRBD1	TRBJ1-2
CASSYMWPGNTIYF	TGTGCCAGCAGTTACATGTGGCCAGGAAACACCATATATTTT	TRBV6-5	.	.	TRBJ1-3
CASEQGREQYF	TGTGCCAGTGAACAGGGGCGCGAGCAGTACTTC	TRBV19	.	TRBD1	TRBJ2-7
CASSPGGRTEAFF	TGTGCCAGCTCACCAGGGGGCCGGACTGAAGCTTTCTTT	TRBV18	.	.	TRBJ1-1
CASRGVSYEQYF	TGTGCCAGCAGAGGGGTTTCCTACGAGCAGTACTTC	TRBV7-6	few	.	TRBJ2-7